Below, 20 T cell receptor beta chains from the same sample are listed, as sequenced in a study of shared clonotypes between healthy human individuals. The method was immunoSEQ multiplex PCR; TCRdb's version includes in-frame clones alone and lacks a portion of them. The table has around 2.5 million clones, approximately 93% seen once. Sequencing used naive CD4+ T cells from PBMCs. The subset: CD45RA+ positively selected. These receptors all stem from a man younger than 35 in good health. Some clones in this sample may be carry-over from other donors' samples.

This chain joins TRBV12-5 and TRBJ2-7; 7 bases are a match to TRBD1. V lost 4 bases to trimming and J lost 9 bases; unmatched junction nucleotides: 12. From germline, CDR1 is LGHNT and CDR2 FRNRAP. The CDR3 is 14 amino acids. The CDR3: CASGSWDRPPGQYF. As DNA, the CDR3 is TGTGCTAGTGGTTCCTGGGACAGACCTCCCGGGCAGTACTTC.

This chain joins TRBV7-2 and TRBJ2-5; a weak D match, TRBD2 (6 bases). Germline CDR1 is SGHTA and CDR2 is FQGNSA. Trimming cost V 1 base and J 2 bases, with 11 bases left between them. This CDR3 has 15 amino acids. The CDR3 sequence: CASSLVRGWQETQYF. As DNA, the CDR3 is TGTGCCAGCAGCTTAGTTCGGGGGTGGCAAGAGACCCAGTACTTC.

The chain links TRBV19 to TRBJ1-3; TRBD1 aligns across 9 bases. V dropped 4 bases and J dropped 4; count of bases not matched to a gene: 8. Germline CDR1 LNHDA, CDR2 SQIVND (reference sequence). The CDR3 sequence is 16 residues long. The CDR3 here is CASSTTGTGTGNTIYF. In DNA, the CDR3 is TGTGCCAGTAGTACGACCGGGACAGGGACCGGAAACACCATATATTTT.

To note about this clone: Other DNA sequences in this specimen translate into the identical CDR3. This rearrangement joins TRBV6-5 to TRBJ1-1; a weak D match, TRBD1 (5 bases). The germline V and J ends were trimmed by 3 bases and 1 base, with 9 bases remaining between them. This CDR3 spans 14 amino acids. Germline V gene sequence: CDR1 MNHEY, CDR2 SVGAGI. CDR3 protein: CASSYRGRNTEAFF. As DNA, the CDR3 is TGTGCCAGCAGTTATAGGGGCCGGAACACTGAAGCTTTCTTT.

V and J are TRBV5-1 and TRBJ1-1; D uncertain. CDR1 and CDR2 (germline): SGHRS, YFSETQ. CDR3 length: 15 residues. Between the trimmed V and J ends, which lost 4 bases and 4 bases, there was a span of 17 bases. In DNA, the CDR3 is TGCGCCAGCAGCCAACGACAAGGGTTGGGCACTGAAGCTTTCTTT. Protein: CASSQRQGLGTEAFF.

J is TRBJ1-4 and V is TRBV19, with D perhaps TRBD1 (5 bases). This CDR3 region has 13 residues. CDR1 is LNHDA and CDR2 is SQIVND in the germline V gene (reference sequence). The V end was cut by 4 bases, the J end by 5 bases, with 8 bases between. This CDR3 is CASSSRANEKLFF. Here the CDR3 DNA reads TGTGCCAGTAGTAGCAGGGCGAATGAAAAACTGTTTTTT.

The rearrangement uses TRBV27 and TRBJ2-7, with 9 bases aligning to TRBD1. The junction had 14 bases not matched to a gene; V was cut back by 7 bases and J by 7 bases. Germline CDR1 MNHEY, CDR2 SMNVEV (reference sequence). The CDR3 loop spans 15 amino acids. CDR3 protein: CASTHARTGVVEQYF. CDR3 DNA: TGTGCCAGCACCCATGCCCGGACAGGGGTGGTGGAGCAGTACTTC.

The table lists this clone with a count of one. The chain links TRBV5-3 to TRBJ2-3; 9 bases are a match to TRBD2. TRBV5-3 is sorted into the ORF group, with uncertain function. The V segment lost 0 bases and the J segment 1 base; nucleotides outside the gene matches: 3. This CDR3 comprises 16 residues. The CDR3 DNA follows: TGTGCCAGAAGCTTGGGGCGGGAGGGCCGCACAGATACGCAGTATTTT. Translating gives CARSLGREGRTDTQYF.

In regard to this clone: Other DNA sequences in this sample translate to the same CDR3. The CDR3 loop is CASSLSGRNTGELFF. In nucleotides, the CDR3 is TGTGCCAGCAGCTTAAGCGGGCGAAACACCGGGGAGCTGTTTTTT. This rearrangement joins TRBV7-3 to TRBJ2-2; possibly TRBD2 for D (5 bases). The CDR3 loop spans 15 amino acids. The V end lost 1 base, the J end lost 2 bases, and 8 bases lay between the germline ends. In germline, CDR1 is SGHTA, CDR2 FQGTGA.

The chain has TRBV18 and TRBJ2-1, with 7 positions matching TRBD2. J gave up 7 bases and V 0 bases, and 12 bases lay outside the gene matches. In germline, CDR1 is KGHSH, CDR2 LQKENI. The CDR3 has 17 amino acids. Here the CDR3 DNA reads TGTGCCAGCTCACCACCTCAAGCGGGAACGGTTTCTAATGAGCAGTTCTTC. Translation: CASSPPQAGTVSNEQFF.

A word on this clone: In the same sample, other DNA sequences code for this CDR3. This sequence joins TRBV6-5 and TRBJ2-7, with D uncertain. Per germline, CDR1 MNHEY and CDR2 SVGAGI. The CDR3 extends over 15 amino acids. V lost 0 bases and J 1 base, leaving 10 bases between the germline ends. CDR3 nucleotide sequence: TGTGCCAGCAGTTACTCGTCGGCCTATTCCTACGAGCAGTACTTC. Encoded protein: CASSYSSAYSYEQYF.

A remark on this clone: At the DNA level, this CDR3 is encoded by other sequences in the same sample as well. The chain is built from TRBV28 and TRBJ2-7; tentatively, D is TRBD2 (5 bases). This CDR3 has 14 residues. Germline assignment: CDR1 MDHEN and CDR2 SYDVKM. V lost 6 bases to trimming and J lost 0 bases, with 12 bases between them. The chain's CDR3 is CASRNSGSSYEQYF. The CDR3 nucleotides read TGTGCCAGCAGGAATTCGGGGTCCTCCTACGAGCAGTACTTC.

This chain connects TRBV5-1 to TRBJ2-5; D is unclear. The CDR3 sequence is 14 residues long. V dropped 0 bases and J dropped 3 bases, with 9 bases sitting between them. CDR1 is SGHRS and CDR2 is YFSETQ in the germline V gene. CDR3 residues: CASSLGGPKETQYF. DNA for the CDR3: TGCGCCAGCAGCTTGGGTGGGCCTAAAGAGACCCAGTACTTC.

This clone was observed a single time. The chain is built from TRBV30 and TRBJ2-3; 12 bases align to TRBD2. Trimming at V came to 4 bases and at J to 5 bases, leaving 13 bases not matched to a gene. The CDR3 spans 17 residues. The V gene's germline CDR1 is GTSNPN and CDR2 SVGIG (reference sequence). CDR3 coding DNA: TGTGCCTGGAAGGCTAGCGGGAGGGGTTTTGGTGGAGATACGCAGTATTTT. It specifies CAWKASGRGFGGDTQYF.

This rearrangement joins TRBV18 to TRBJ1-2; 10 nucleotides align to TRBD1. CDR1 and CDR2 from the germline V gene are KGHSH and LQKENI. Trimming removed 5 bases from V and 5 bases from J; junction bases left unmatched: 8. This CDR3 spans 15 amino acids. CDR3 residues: CASSVPGQGQYGYTF. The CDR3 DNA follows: TGTGCCAGCTCAGTACCGGGACAGGGGCAGTATGGCTACACCTTC. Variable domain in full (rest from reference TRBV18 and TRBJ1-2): NAGVMQNPRHLVRRRGQEARLRCSPMKGHSHVYWYRQLPEEGLKFMVYLQKENIIDESGMPKERFSAEFPKEGPSILRIQQVVRGDSAAYFCASSVPGQGQYGYTFGSGTRLTVV.

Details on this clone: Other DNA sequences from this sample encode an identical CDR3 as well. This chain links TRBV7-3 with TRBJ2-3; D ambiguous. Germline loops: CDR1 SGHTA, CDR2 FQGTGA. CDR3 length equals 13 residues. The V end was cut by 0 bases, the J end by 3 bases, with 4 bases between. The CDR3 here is CASSLTGTDTQYF. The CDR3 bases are TGTGCCAGCAGCTTAACAGGAACAGATACGCAGTATTTT.

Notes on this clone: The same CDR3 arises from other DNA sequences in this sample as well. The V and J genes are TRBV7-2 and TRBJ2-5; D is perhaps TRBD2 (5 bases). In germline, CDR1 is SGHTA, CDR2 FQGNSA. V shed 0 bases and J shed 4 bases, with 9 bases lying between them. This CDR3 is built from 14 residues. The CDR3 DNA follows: TGTGCCAGCAGCTTAGCCGGCGGGCGAGAGACCCAGTACTTC. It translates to CASSLAGGRETQYF.

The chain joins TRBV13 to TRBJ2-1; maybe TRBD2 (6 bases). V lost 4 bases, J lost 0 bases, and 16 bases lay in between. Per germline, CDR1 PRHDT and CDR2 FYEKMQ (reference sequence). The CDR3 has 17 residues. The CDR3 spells CASSSTRERLSYNEQFF. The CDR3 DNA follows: TGTGCCAGCAGCTCCACCCGGGAGCGGCTCTCCTACAATGAGCAGTTCTTC.

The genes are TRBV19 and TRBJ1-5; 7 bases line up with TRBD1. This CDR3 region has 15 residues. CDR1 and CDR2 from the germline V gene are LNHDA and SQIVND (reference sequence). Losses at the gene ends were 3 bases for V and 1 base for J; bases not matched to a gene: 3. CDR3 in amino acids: CASSMWDRSNQPQHF. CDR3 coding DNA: TGTGCCAGTAGTATGTGGGACAGAAGCAATCAGCCCCAGCATTTT.

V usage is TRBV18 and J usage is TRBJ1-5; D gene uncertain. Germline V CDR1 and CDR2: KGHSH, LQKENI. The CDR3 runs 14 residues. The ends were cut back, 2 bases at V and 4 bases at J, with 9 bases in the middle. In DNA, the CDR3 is TGTGCCAGCTCACCAGGGGAACCTAATCAGCCCCAGCATTTT. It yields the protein CASSPGEPNQPQHF.